The clone carrying this T cell receptor beta chain was seen ten or more times. Previously, flow cytometry had revealed CD8+CD57+ cell expansion in the patients chosen for sequencing. The patients, all of them, had severe acquired aplastic anemia. Germline V gene data show CDR1 as SGDLS and CDR2 as YYNGEE. Trimming stripped 3 bases from V and 0 bases from J, with 16 bases between. The CDR3 extends over 17 amino acids. This sample was included in a study of CD8+CD57+ T cells in acquired aplastic anemia. Study background: Sorting CD4+ and CD8+ cells gave DNA averaging about 3.2 ug.

Genomic DNA templated the TCR beta VDJ and CDR3 profiling. TCRdb analysed the reads with MiXCR anew, one entry per CDR3 protein. The data contain about 250,000 distinct CDR3 sequences, approximately 50% of them singletons. This sequence joins TRBV9 and TRBJ2-1, with D possibly called TRBD1 or TRBD2 (6 bases each). The TCR comes from a human donor with aplastic anemia. Sequenced input: sorted CD4+, CD8+, or CD8+CD57+ T cells (not recorded which) from PBMCs. CDR3 amino acids: CASSEDFGGYSYNEQFF. CDR3 nucleotides: TGTGCCAGCAGCGAGGACTTCGGGGGCTACTCCTACAATGAGCAGTTCTTC.